This T cell receptor (beta chain) was sequenced during a study of identical twins. Study findings and constraints: With monozygotic twins, out-of-frame TCR alpha sharing exceeded what models estimated. Whereas memory repertoires showed no such difference, abundant cord blood beta clonotypes carried fewer insertions.

Only a few counts were recorded for this clonotype. No antigen is known for it. The germline V gene has CDR1 SGHAT and CDR2 FQNNGV. The V and J ends lost 0 bases and 2 bases respectively, with 14 bases between them. CDR3 size: 16 residues. A single record per CDR3 protein comes from TCRdb applying MiXCR to the 5' RACE reads. The table shows about 660,000 distinct CDR3 sequences, with more than 6.5% occurring only once. This same sample was also part of a study on yellow fever vaccine responses in identical twins.

V and J are TRBV11-2 and TRBJ2-7; D remains ambiguous. The source is a woman between 18 and 29 years old in good health. The sequenced material came from PBMCs. The CDR3 here is CASSLDLALITYEQYF. The CDR3 DNA follows: TGTGCCAGCAGCTTAGATCTTGCTCTGATAACCTACGAGCAGTACTTC. Full variable domain (rest looked up from reference TRBV11-2 and TRBJ2-7): EAGVAQSPRYKIIEKRQSVAFWCNPISGHATLYWYQQILGQGPKLLIQFQNNGVVDDSQLPKDRFSAERLKGVDSTLKIQPAKLEDSAVYLCASSLDLALITYEQYFGPGTRLTVT.